Following are 27 T cell receptor beta chains from one sample sequenced in a study of blood T cell repertoires in COVID-19. Clones were read by immunoSEQ multiplex PCR, and TCRdb kept only the in-frame ones, dropping some. The sample carries 59,000 or so clones, 82% recorded once. Sequenced input: peripheral blood. These receptors came from a human donor in a cohort sampled during active COVID-19.

This chain links TRBV5-5 with TRBJ2-2, with D perhaps matching TRBD1 (5 bases). CDR1 SGHKS and CDR2 YYEKEE come from the germline V gene (reference sequence). This CDR3 spans 15 amino acids. V lost 1 base, J lost 7 bases, and 14 bases lay in between. The CDR3 DNA reads as TGTGCCAGCAGCTTGAGGCAGGGCGGAGTCGGGGAGCTGTTTTTT. It codes for CASSLRQGGVGELFF.

This chain joins TRBV28 and TRBJ2-3; 9 bases are a match to TRBD2. The germline CDR1 and CDR2 sequences are MDHEN and SYDVKM. V lost 5 bases, J lost 0 bases, and 15 bases stayed unmatched. The CDR3 spans 19 residues. The chain's CDR3 is CASSPMTKRGDFSTDTQYF. The DNA of the CDR3 is TGTGCCAGCAGTCCTATGACTAAGCGGGGGGACTTTAGCACAGATACGCAGTATTTT.

The chain has TRBV12-5 and TRBJ2-3; D might be TRBD2 (7 bases). The CDR3 spans 16 residues. Looked up from germline, CDR1 is LGHNT and CDR2 is FRNRAP. V shed 6 bases and J shed 4 bases, with 20 bases lying between them. CDR3 protein: CASGRAGEGLADTQYF. Written as DNA, the CDR3 is TGTGCTAGTGGGCGAGCAGGGGAGGGCCTAGCAGATACGCAGTATTTT.

This clone has only a few counts. V usage is TRBV4-2 and J usage is TRBJ2-1; no firm D call. Germline CDR1 LGHNA, CDR2 YNFKEQ. The length of the CDR3 is 15 residues. The ends were cut back, 1 base at V and 4 bases at J, with 11 bases in the middle. The DNA of the CDR3 is TGTGCCAGCAGCCAAGCAGGCTCCCGGTACAATGAGCAGTTCTTC. This gives the protein CASSQAGSRYNEQFF.

The chain links TRBV7-6 to TRBJ2-2; 7 bases are a match to TRBD2. The V gene's germline CDR1 is SGHVS and CDR2 FNYEAQ. The CDR3 runs to 14 residues. V was pared by 5 bases and J by 6 bases, with 6 bases of the junction left unmatched. In DNA, the CDR3 is TGTGCCAGCAGCGTCCGGACTAGGGCCGGGGAGCTGTTTTTT. It is translated as CASSVRTRAGELFF.

V usage is TRBV4-1 and J usage is TRBJ2-2; TRBD1 matches at 7 bases. This CDR3 contains 16 residues. The V gene's germline CDR1 is MGHRA and CDR2 YSYEKL. Unmatched junction bases numbered 7, after V lost 4 bases and J lost 2 bases. The CDR3 spells CASSPRGFSNTGELFF. The CDR3 coding sequence is TGCGCCAGCAGCCCCAGGGGGTTCTCCAACACCGGGGAGCTGTTTTTT.

The gene calls are TRBV3-1 (or the pseudogene TRBV3-2) and TRBJ1-2; TRBD1 agrees at 7 bases. Germline lookup yields CDR1 LGHDT and CDR2 YNNKEL (reference sequence). J gave up 4 bases and V 4 bases, and 9 bases lay outside the gene matches. The CDR3 sequence is 15 residues long. CDR3 residues: CASSLSEGAGYGYTF. The CDR3 DNA is TGTGCCAGCAGCCTTAGTGAGGGGGCGGGCTATGGCTACACCTTC.

The rearrangement joins TRBV4-1 to TRBJ1-6, with TRBD1 as a possible D gene (6 bases). CDR1 is MGHRA and CDR2 is YSYEKL in the germline V gene. Trimming pared 0 bases from V and 0 bases from J, leaving 12 bases between. The CDR3 runs to 18 residues. The CDR3 loop is CASSQDDRSSSYNSPLHF. CDR3 DNA: TGCGCCAGCAGCCAAGATGACAGGTCAAGCTCCTATAATTCACCCCTCCACTTT.

The gene calls are TRBV3-1 (or the pseudogene TRBV3-2) and TRBJ2-2; D call uncertain. The CDR3 contains 12 residues. The V end lost 7 bases, the J end lost 0 bases, and 3 bases lay between the germline ends. Germline V CDR1 and CDR2: LGHDT, YNNKEL (reference sequence). The CDR3 DNA sequence: TGTGCCAGCACGGCGAACACCGGGGAGCTGTTTTTT. Amino acid sequence: CASTANTGELFF.

The chain joins TRBV3-1 (or the pseudogene TRBV3-2) to TRBJ2-5, with TRBD2 matching 9 bases. Germline assignment: CDR1 LGHDT and CDR2 YNNKEL (reference sequence). Trimming took 6 bases from V and 10 from J; bases not matched to a gene: 12. CDR3 size: 14 residues. Here the CDR3 reads CASSPFAGRGGQYF. The CDR3 DNA reads as TGTGCCAGCAGTCCATTCGCGGGGCGGGGGGGCCAGTACTTC.

This clone was detected only a few times. The chain is built from TRBV7-9 and TRBJ2-7, with a tentative D call TRBD2 (6 bases). V gave up 5 bases and J gave up 3 bases, with 8 bases separating them. There are 12 residues in the CDR3. The germline V gene has CDR1 SEHNR and CDR2 FQNEAQ (reference sequence). The CDR3 bases are TGTGCCAGCAGCCCCGGGAGCTACGAGCAGTACGTC. Its protein is CASSPGSYEQYV.

DNA for the CDR3: TGTGCCAGCAGCCAGGGACAGCTAGTGACACCCCTCCACTTT. This gives the protein CASSQGQLVTPLHF. The rearrangement links TRBV11-2 to TRBJ1-6; 7 bases map to TRBD1. Germline V gene data show CDR1 as SGHAT and CDR2 as FQNNGV. CDR3 length: 14 amino acids. V shed 5 bases and J 11 bases; nucleotides not matched to a gene: 9.

The CDR3 DNA is TGTGCCAGCAGCTTCGTAGAGGATCAGCCCCAGCATTTT. This translates into CASSFVEDQPQHF. This chain uses TRBV5-8 with TRBJ1-5; D uncertain. Germline lookup yields CDR1 SGHTS and CDR2 YDEGEE. CDR3 length: 13 amino acids. V dropped 2 bases and J dropped 5 bases, with 8 bases sitting between them.

This clone has only a few counts. The chain combines TRBV11-2 with TRBJ1-5; no reliable D call. The CDR3 length is 13 residues. Per the germline V gene, CDR1 is SGHAT and CDR2 is FQNNGV. The germline V and J ends were trimmed by 3 bases and 1 base, with 4 bases remaining between them. CDR3 protein: CASSLESNQPQHF. CDR3 sequence (DNA): TGTGCCAGCAGCTTGGAGAGCAATCAGCCCCAGCATTTT.

This clone was counted once. This sequence joins TRBV12-3 or TRBV12-4 and TRBJ2-7; D might be TRBD1 (6 bases). CDR3 length: 13 residues. V was trimmed by 4 bases and J by 3 bases, leaving 10 bases between them. CDR3: CASSSQGVYEQYF. CDR3 sequence (DNA): TGTGCCAGCAGTTCACAGGGAGTCTACGAGCAGTACTTC.

This clone is a singleton in its sample. This chain joins TRBV14 and TRBJ2-2, with D tentatively TRBD1 (5 bases). Trimming removed 1 base from V and 2 bases from J, with 11 bases in between. The CDR3 sequence is 16 residues long. In germline, CDR1 is SGHDN, CDR2 FVKESK. CDR3 DNA sequence: TGTGCCAGCAGCCAAGGGGGCATCCCAAACACCGGGGAGCTGTTTTTT. Amino acids: CASSQGGIPNTGELFF. The whole variable domain, filled in from reference TRBV14 and TRBJ2-2, reads EAGVTQFPSHSVIEKGQTVTLRCDPISGHDNLYWYRRVMGKEIKFLLHFVKESKQDESGMPNNRFLAERTGGTYSTLKVQPAELEDSGVYFCASSQGGIPNTGELFFGEGSRLTVL.

This clone showed up just a few times. V is TRBV28 and J is TRBJ2-1; TRBD2 matches 12 bases. Germline CDR1 is MDHEN and CDR2 is SYDVKM. There are 17 residues in the CDR3. The ends lost 0 bases at V and 10 bases at J; junction bases unmatched: 10. The CDR3 loop is CASSLWSLAGGPGEQFF. The DNA of the CDR3 is TGTGCCAGCAGTTTATGGTCTCTAGCGGGGGGGCCTGGCGAGCAGTTCTTC.

The CDR3 region has the DNA TGTGCCAGCTCCATGACAGGAGGTTCCACAGATACGCAGTATTTT. This encodes CASSMTGGSTDTQYF. V gene TRBV6-6 combines with J gene TRBJ2-3, with a weak D call TRBD1 (6 bases). This CDR3 contains 15 residues. The germline CDR1 and CDR2 sequences are MNHNY and SVGAGI (reference sequence). Trimming removed 8 bases at V and 2 bases at J, with 17 bases between.

This clone showed up just a few times. This chain links TRBV27 with TRBJ1-1; 9 bases line up with TRBD1. This CDR3 comprises 15 residues. With V trimmed by 2 bases and J by 5 bases, 6 bases remained unmatched. The germline gives CDR1 MNHEY, CDR2 SMNVEV (reference sequence). CDR3 DNA: TGTGCCAGCAGTTTACTTACAGGGGGCAGGACTGAAGCTTTCTTT. Translation gives CASSLLTGGRTEAFF.

V gene TRBV5-1 combines with J gene TRBJ2-1, with TRBD1 matching 10 bases. The germline CDR1 and CDR2 sequences are SGHRS and YFSETQ. The CDR3 has 13 residues. V was clipped by 4 bases and J by 9 bases; unmatched bases: 4. The CDR3 protein is CASSIGQGGEQFF. CDR3 bases: TGCGCCAGCAGCATAGGACAGGGGGGTGAGCAGTTCTTC.

V usage is TRBV5-1 and J usage is TRBJ1-1; D gene uncertain. The CDR3 has 14 amino acids. Looked up from germline, CDR1 is SGHRS and CDR2 is YFSETQ. Between the trimmed V and J ends, which lost 4 bases and 0 bases, there was a span of 10 bases. The CDR3 protein is CASSGTGMNTEAFF. CDR3 bases: TGCGCCAGCAGCGGCACGGGGATGAACACTGAAGCTTTCTTT.

This chain uses TRBV28 with TRBJ1-1; 8 bases line up with TRBD1. CDR3 length: 15 amino acids. V shed 5 bases, J shed 3 bases, and the junction held 8 bases outside the gene matches. Germline V gene lookup returns CDR1 MDHEN and CDR2 SYDVKM. The CDR3 coding sequence is TGTGCCAGCAGTATACAGACGGACAGGGACACTGAAGCTTTCTTT. It is translated as CASSIQTDRDTEAFF.

This clone was seen once. The chain employs TRBV28 and TRBJ1-5, with 7 nucleotides matching TRBD1. CDR3 length: 14 residues. The trim removed 5 bases at V and 6 bases at J, leaving 7 bases unmatched. The germline V gene has CDR1 MDHEN and CDR2 SYDVKM. The CDR3 nucleotides are TGTGCCAGCAGTGGGACAGTGAGGGGTCAGCCCCAGCATTTT. This translates into CASSGTVRGQPQHF.

This chain links TRBV4-1 with TRBJ2-2, with D possibly matching TRBD1 (5 bases). The V end was cut by 1 base, the J end by 5 bases, with 20 bases between. Germline V gene data show CDR1 as MGHRA and CDR2 as YSYEKL. The CDR3 consists of 18 residues. The CDR3 region is CASSQVIGATSHTGELFF. As DNA, the CDR3 is TGCGCCAGCAGCCAAGTGATTGGGGCTACCTCCCATACCGGGGAGCTGTTTTTT.

CDR3 sequence (DNA): TGTGCCAGCAGCTTGGGGGCGGGTGGCTACACCTTC. It yields the protein CASSLGAGGYTF. The chain carries TRBV12-3 or TRBV12-4 and TRBJ1-2, with D tentatively TRBD1 (6 bases). Trimming took off 6 bases at V and 7 bases at J, with 12 bases between the two ends. The CDR3 runs 12 residues.

V gene TRBV30 combines with J gene TRBJ2-1; 8 nucleotides agree with TRBD2. Germline trimming cut 1 base from V and 0 bases from J; bases unmatched to any gene: 5. The length of the CDR3 is 16 residues. Germline loops: CDR1 GTSNPN, CDR2 SVGIG (reference sequence). The CDR3 sequence: CAWSAGTSGSYNEQFF. For the CDR3, the DNA is TGTGCCTGGAGTGCGGGCACTAGCGGCTCCTACAATGAGCAGTTCTTC.

V gene TRBV30 combines with J gene TRBJ2-3; TRBD2 agrees at 7 bases. With 0 bases clipped from V and 5 bases from J, the junction kept 17 bases outside the gene matches. This CDR3 has 18 amino acids. In germline, CDR1 is GTSNPN, CDR2 SVGIG (reference sequence). The CDR3 DNA reads TGTGCCTGGAGTGTACGATTCTTGGCCAGCGGGGCTAAAGATACGCAGTATTTT. As protein: CAWSVRFLASGAKDTQYF.